These T cell receptor beta chains were read from a single sample in a study of T cell repertoires in cytomegalovirus infection. Each CDR3 protein is one row after TCRdb ran MiXCR on the reads. The sample holds more than 140,000 distinct CDR3 sequences; about 6.5% are singletons and the top ten take more than 15%. The sequenced material came from PBMCs. These receptors all come from a human donor in good health (CMV status not recorded). Some clones in this sample may be carry-over from other donors' samples. Both conserved end residues are part of each CDR3. D genes are given only for firm matches. The size of a clone is reported for some rows only, either as once, few or many, or as a class for expanded clones.

clone_size	cdr3_length	v_call	j_call	d_call	cdr3_nt	cdr3_aa
NA	13	TRBV4-3	TRBJ1-1	NA	TGCGCCAGCAGCAAAGCGGCTTCCCTTGAAGCTTTCTTT	CASSKAASLEAFF
few	11	TRBV28	TRBJ2-7	NA	TGTGTCACGGGGGACTCCTACGAGCAGTACTTC	CVTGDSYEQYF
few	14	TRBV12-3/TRBV12-4	TRBJ2-3	TRBD2	TGTGCCAGCACTGGACTAGCAAGCACAGATACGCAGTATTTT	CASTGLASTDTQYF
NA	16	TRBV29-1	TRBJ1-4	TRBD1	TGCAGCGTCAAAACCCGGACAGGGGGGGCTAATGAAAAACTGTTTTTT	CSVKTRTGGANEKLFF
many	14	TRBV6-5	TRBJ1-2	NA	TGTGCCAGCAGTTACTCGATCACTTCGATGGGCTACACCTTC	CASSYSITSMGYTF
many	15	TRBV10-3	TRBJ2-1	NA	TGTGCCATCAGTGAGACCCGGGACAACCACAATGAGCAGTTCTTC	CAISETRDNHNEQFF
many	12	TRBV12-3/TRBV12-4	TRBJ2-3	NA	TGTGCCAGCAGTCCGTCCGTGGATACGCAGTATTTT	CASSPSVDTQYF
many	14	TRBV15	TRBJ2-5	NA	TGTGCCACCAGCGGGGGTCGGAGCGGTGAGACCCAGTACTTC	CATSGGRSGETQYF
many	13	TRBV20-1	TRBJ1-1	NA	TGCAGTGCTGACCCACGGACCCTCCCTGGGGTTTTCTTT	CSADPRTLPGVFF
NA	14	TRBV4-3	TRBJ1-1	NA	TGCGCCAGCAGCCAAGGAGCCGCGAACACTGAAGCTTTCTTT	CASSQGAANTEAFF
NA	12	TRBV15	TRBJ2-3	NA	TGTGCCACCAGGACAGGTGGAGATACGCAGTATTTT	CATRTGGDTQYF
many	16	TRBV7-2	TRBJ2-3	TRBD2	TGTGCCAGCAGCTTAGAAGGGCGGGGGAAAACAGATACGCAGTATTTT	CASSLEGRGKTDTQYF
NA	17	TRBV3-1	TRBJ2-7	NA	TGTGCCAGCAGCTCAGACGGCGTTTCAGGGGAACAACTCGAGCAGTACTTC	CASSSDGVSGEQLEQYF
many	15	TRBV28	TRBJ1-1	NA	TGTGCCAGCAGTCCCCCGGGGAGGGGAGGAGCTGAAGCTTTCTTT	CASSPPGRGGAEAFF
many	18	TRBV14	TRBJ2-7	NA	TGTGCCAGCAGCTCTATATTCGGAACTTCCAGCCGACCCTACGAGCAGTACTTC	CASSSIFGTSSRPYEQYF
few	15	TRBV10-3	TRBJ2-1	NA	TGTGCCATCAGTGAGGCGGGACAGCACAACAATGAGCAGTTCTTC	CAISEAGQHNNEQFF
NA	15	TRBV20-1	TRBJ2-3	TRBD2	TGCAGTGCTTACGGGACTAGCGGAGACACAGATACGCAGTATTTT	CSAYGTSGDTDTQYF
many	15	TRBV5-1	TRBJ1-2	NA	TGCGCCAGCAGCTTGGAAACAGCAACCTTATATGGCTACACCTTC	CASSLETATLYGYTF
many	15	TRBV6-2/TRBV6-3	TRBJ2-7	NA	TGTGCCAGCAGGGGACAGCGGGACAGCTCCTACGAGCAGTACTTC	CASRGQRDSSYEQYF
many	17	TRBV5-1	TRBJ2-2	NA	TGCGCCAGCAGCTTGGGCGGGGCAGGCACGAACACCGGGGAGCTGTTTTTT	CASSLGGAGTNTGELFF
many	17	TRBV5-6	TRBJ1-6	NA	TGTGCCAGCAGCTCATCGGACACCCAGTTCTATAATTCACCCCTCCACTTT	CASSSSDTQFYNSPLHF
many	14	TRBV11-2	TRBJ2-7	NA	TGTGCCAGCAGCTTATCCGGCAGGGGCCACGAGCAGTACTTC	CASSLSGRGHEQYF
few	13	TRBV2	TRBJ2-5	NA	TGTGCCAGCAGACCCGGGACCGAAGAGACCCAGTACTTC	CASRPGTEETQYF
few	15	TRBV20-1	TRBJ2-3	NA	TGCAGTGCTAGAGATCCCAGATTAAGCACAGATACGCAGTATTTT	CSARDPRLSTDTQYF
medium-sized	15	TRBV7-8	TRBJ2-2	NA	TGTGCCAGCAGCTTAGTTTCCGCGAACACCGGGGAGCTGTTTTTT	CASSLVSANTGELFF
many	16	TRBV7-2	TRBJ2-1	NA	TGTGCCAGCAGCTTAGTTCCAGGTCGTAGTTACAATGAGCAGTTCTTC	CASSLVPGRSYNEQFF
few	14	TRBV20-1	TRBJ1-4	TRBD1	TGCAGTGCTGGCCCCGGGACAGGCAATGAAAAACTGTTTTTT	CSAGPGTGNEKLFF
few	13	TRBV20-1	TRBJ1-5	NA	TGCAGTGCTAGAAGGGAAGCGGATCAGCCCCAGCATTTT	CSARREADQPQHF
many	17	TRBV7-9	TRBJ1-3	TRBD1	TGTGCCAGCAGCTCAGGGACAGGGGGTACCTCTGGAAACACCATATATTTT	CASSSGTGGTSGNTIYF
NA	15	TRBV9	TRBJ2-7	NA	TGTGCCAGCAGCGTAGGAGGGGTGAGGGGCAACGAGCAGTACTTC	CASSVGGVRGNEQYF
many	13	TRBV29-1	TRBJ2-1	NA	TGCAGCGTTTCGCGGTCGGGGTACAATGAGCAGTTCTTC	CSVSRSGYNEQFF
few	19	TRBV3-1	TRBJ2-6	TRBD1	TGTGCCAGCAGCCAAGATCGCTGGGACAGGGGCTCTGGGGCCAACGTCCTGACTTTC	CASSQDRWDRGSGANVLTF
few	15	TRBV5-5	TRBJ1-6	NA	TGTGCCAGCAGCTTCGGGGCGGCTCATAATTCACCCCTCCACTTT	CASSFGAAHNSPLHF
many	16	TRBV18	TRBJ1-5	TRBD1	TGTGCCAGCTCACCAAACCAGGGGGTGGGCAATCAGCCCCAGCATTTT	CASSPNQGVGNQPQHF
NA	13	TRBV6-1	TRBJ1-1	NA	TGTGCCAGCAGTGGGACGGGGGACACTGAAGCTTTCTTT	CASSGTGDTEAFF
few	18	TRBV7-9	TRBJ2-3	TRBD1	TGTGCCAGCAGCTTTTTCTCGTTAGGGGACAGAAACACAGATACGCAGTATTTT	CASSFFSLGDRNTDTQYF
many	16	TRBV28	TRBJ1-1	NA	TGTGCCAGCAGCCCAATTGGGGACATAATGAACACTGAAGCTTTCTTT	CASSPIGDIMNTEAFF
many	13	TRBV20-1	TRBJ2-4	NA	TGCAGTGCTAGAGATCCCCTAGTGAACATTCAGTACTTC	CSARDPLVNIQYF
many	12	TRBV7-8	TRBJ2-5	TRBD2	TGTGCCAGCAGCCCAGGGCGGGGGGCCCAGTACTTC	CASSPGRGAQYF
few	13	TRBV19	TRBJ2-1	NA	TGTGCCAGTACCCCGCGAGAAAACAATGAGCAGTTCTTC	CASTPRENNEQFF
many	21	TRBV7-9	TRBJ1-6	NA	TGTGCCAGCAGCTTAGAGAAAGGGGCAGGGGCCCTTCGGAGCTATAATTCACCCCTCCACTTT	CASSLEKGAGALRSYNSPLHF
many	17	TRBV6-5	TRBJ2-2	NA	TGTGCCAGCAGGCGATACAGGGCCCACACGAACACCGGGGAGCTGTTTTTT	CASRRYRAHTNTGELFF
many	15	TRBV7-2	TRBJ2-5	TRBD1	TGTGCCAGCAGCTTTTATCCGGGACAGAAAGAGACCCAGTACTTC	CASSFYPGQKETQYF
many	18	TRBV5-6	TRBJ2-2	NA	TGTGCCAGCAGCTTGGTTCGTAGAGGGGAAGAGCCCACCGGGGAGCTGTTTTTT	CASSLVRRGEEPTGELFF
many	15	TRBV6-5	TRBJ2-3	NA	TGTGCCAGCAGCCGCCGGGGCTACAACACAGATACGCAGTATTTT	CASSRRGYNTDTQYF
many	16	TRBV2	TRBJ1-6	NA	TGTGCCAGCAGCGGAGCCCTGGGGGGTGATAATTCACCCCTCCACTTT	CASSGALGGDNSPLHF
many	14	TRBV7-2	TRBJ1-1	NA	TGTGCCAGCAGCCCCTTACGGAAGAACACTGAAGCTTTCTTT	CASSPLRKNTEAFF